This T cell receptor (beta chain) was recovered during a study of shared clonotypes between healthy human individuals. Study-wide context: Serving as donors were two women and a few men, whose ages spanned 18 to 49.

The assay was immunoSEQ multiplex PCR, and TCRdb's table has in-frame clones only and misses some. The repertoire holds 2 million to 3 million clones, with approximately 94% as singletons. In this sample, this clone turned up once. The sample has other DNA sequences that encode this CDR3 too. All donors were Caucasian adults living in Nashville, Tennessee. Into CD45RA+ naive and CD45RA-negative memory subsets, the CD4+ cells were split. Trimming removed 4 bases at V and 2 bases at J, with 9 bases between. This CDR3 comprises 13 residues. Germline V gene sequence: CDR1 SGHNT, CDR2 YYREEE (reference sequence).

This chain joins TRBV5-4 and TRBJ1-2; D unclear. This TCR came from a young man in good health. Some clones in this sample may be carry-over from other donors' samples. What was sequenced was naive CD4+ T cells from PBMCs. Regarding subset: CD45RA+ positively selected. CDR3 amino acids: CASSLDGNYGYTF. The DNA of the CDR3 is TGTGCCAGCAGCCTGGACGGGAACTATGGCTACACCTTC.